The TCR beta chain under discussion was sequenced for a study of STAT3 mutations in large granular lymphocyte leukemia (dated by TCRdb to between 2018 and 2020). Notes on the research overall: Roughly half of the T-LGLL patients who were sequenced longitudinally carried canonical activating STAT3 mutations. More than half of T-LGLL patients received one or more immunosuppressive therapy regimens, with hematologic response in about 40% of those treated. Serial deep sequencing of TCRbeta CDR3 and STAT3 was performed in patients with T-cell large granular lymphocyte leukemia to reconstruct clonal hierarchy and dynamics. From an initial cohort of 200 to 250 LGL patients, approximately 17 representative T-LGLL cases were picked for longitudinal TCRbeta and STAT3 sequencing. As controls, the study also included longitudinal sequencing of a couple of patients with natural killer LGL leukemia. On average, sequencing was done at 3.5 to 4 time points per patient, with the number of samplings ranging from 2 to 8. Paper-wide results and their limitations: Because no samples were available when a clone first appeared, clonal expansion was inferred from samplings taken at other points. In several patients, dominant TCR clone burden exceeded STAT3 mutant burden, suggesting STAT3 mutation arose secondarily within a pre-expanded clone. Persisting codominant clonotypes in some patients meant a small but highly pathogenic clone may have been missed. In 6 of 18 patients, TCR clonotype switching occurred after therapy, and every newly emerging clone was STAT3 wild type. At least one immunodominant TCRbeta clonotype was present in every T-LGLL patient, and multiple immunodominant subclonotypes appeared in about half of the T-LGLL patients. Variable intervals between samplings and differing treatment regimens complicated linking therapy response to changes in TCR clonal burden.

DNA was extracted from blood mononuclear cells, with the same DNA used for both TCR and STAT3 sequencing. TCRbeta libraries were sequenced on an Illumina MiSeq, and an average of around 41,000 productive templates per sample was obtained. The immunoSEQ assay, which uses multiplex PCR amplification, was used to generate TCRbeta CDR3 libraries. The published analysis was carried out like this. Repertoire diversity was calculated as previously defined, and values close to 0 indicated extremely monoclonal samples. This is the immuneACCESS table as TCRdb keeps it, with only in-frame sequences that have V and J called. A part of the clones is gone; compared with another copy, unresolved V genes explain less than half, and the rest is unexplained. V and J calls plus clone size are reproduced from that table; the DNA served to infer D and trimming. The sample has about 19,000 clones on record, over 80% of them singletons. The ten most abundant clones make up 45% of the sample.

Measured from the cysteine to the phenylalanine, the CDR3 is 15 residues long. The read is trimmed to its CDR3 DNA, 45 bases read in frame from base 1. The trim is 2 bases for V and 0 bases for J, with a gap of 10 bases between the germline ends. From a lookup of the germline V gene, CDR1 and CDR2 are SGHTA and FQGTGA. A word on this clone: The target of this receptor is not known. One base away there is no much larger clone; base qualities are not given.

This chain is built from TRBV7-3 and TRBJ1-1; too little of a D gene remains to name it. Material: peripheral blood mononuclear cells. The clonotype comes from a man in his 60s with T-cell large granular lymphocyte leukemia. Some clones in this sample may be carry-over from other donors' samples. The age is the age at diagnosis. The DNA sequence is as follows: TGTGCCAGCAGCTTATCTCCAGCAATGAACACTGAAGCTTTCTTT. Translated, this is CASSLSPAMNTEAFF.